This record concerns one T cell receptor (beta chain) sequence. Reverse transcription of roughly 0.5 to 1 ug RNA was carried out with random hexamers. The immunoSEQ assay covered 54 Vbeta and 13 Jbeta segments for CDR3. MiXCR, run by TCRdb on the immunoSEQ multiplex PCR reads, gives a single entry per CDR3 protein. The sample shows approximately 170,000 distinct CDR3 sequences, less than 95% of them seen only once. The data stem from a study of CD8 T cells in Susac syndrome. Germline V gene lookup returns CDR1 MNHNS and CDR2 SASEGT. The CDR3 spans 13 residues. Trimming left V 0 bases short and J 9 bases short, with 9 bases between. CD8+ and CD4+ T cells from blood underwent TCR beta sequencing. Negative isolation yielded CD8+ and CD4+ T cells; FACS enriched TEMRA cells.

V usage is TRBV6-1 and J usage is TRBJ2-1, with D tentatively TRBD2 (5 bases). The sequence was obtained from a human donor with multiple sclerosis. Sample: CD4+ T cells from PBMCs. In DNA form, the CDR3 reads TGTGCCAGCAGTGAAGCGGAAGGAGGTGAGCAGTTCTTC. This encodes CASSEAEGGEQFF.